This T cell receptor (beta chain) was profiled in a study of cytotoxic CD8 clonotypes in ibrutinib-treated CLL. Whole-study context: Of the patients, 10 to 12 were relapsed/refractory, over 14 treatment-naive and 17 IGHV unmutated.

Comment on this clone: The antigen remains undetermined.

Genomic DNA for TCR beta libraries, roughly 2 micrograms, came from cryopreserved PBMCs. Study outcomes and limitations: The study sampled sustained-remission and progressing patients at different times. Once treatment began, public clonotypes, which were uncommon, contracted or stayed stable.

Sequenced by immunoSEQ multiplex PCR; TCRdb stores in-frame clones only, minus some. The sample consists of about 130,000 clones, 70% to 90% of them appearing once. Germline V gene lookup returns CDR1 SGHRS and CDR2 YFSETQ. After removal of 4 bases from V and 1 base from J, the junction contained 4 bases not matched to a gene. The CDR3 runs to 15 residues. The genes are TRBV5-1 and TRBJ1-1; 10 bases match TRBD1. The receptor was derived from a human donor with chronic lymphocytic leukemia. The sequenced sample was PBMCs, obtained after 24 months of ibrutinib treatment. CDR3 amino acids: CASSRQGAKNTEAFF. CDR3 in DNA: TGCGCCAGCAGCCGACAGGGGGCGAAGAACACTGAAGCTTTCTTT.